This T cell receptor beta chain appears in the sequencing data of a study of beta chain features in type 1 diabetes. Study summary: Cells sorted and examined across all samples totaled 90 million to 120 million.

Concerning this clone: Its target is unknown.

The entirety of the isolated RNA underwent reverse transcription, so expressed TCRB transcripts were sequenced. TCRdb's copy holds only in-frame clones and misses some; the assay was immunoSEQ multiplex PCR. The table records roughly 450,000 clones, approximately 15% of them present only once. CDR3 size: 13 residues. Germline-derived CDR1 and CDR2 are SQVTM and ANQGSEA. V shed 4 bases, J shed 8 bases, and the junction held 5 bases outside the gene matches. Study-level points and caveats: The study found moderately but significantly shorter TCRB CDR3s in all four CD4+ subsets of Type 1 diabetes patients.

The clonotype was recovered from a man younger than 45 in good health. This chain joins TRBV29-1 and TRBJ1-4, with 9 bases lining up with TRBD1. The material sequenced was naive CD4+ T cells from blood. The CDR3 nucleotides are TGCAGCGTTGGGGGGACAGGGAGAGAAAAACTGTTTTTT. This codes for CSVGGTGREKLFF.